The T cell receptor beta chain described here comes from a study of shared clonotypes between healthy human individuals. Assay used: immunoSEQ multiplex PCR; TCRdb lists only in-frame clones, some missing. Here the sample spans some 800,000 clones, 80% to 95% being singletons. Positively selected for CCR7, the CD45RO-negative cells used as naive CD8 cells excluded terminally differentiated effector memory CD45RA+ cells. The healthy adult donors were HIV-negative and reported no recent acute infections or vaccinations. The TCR sequence derives from a man aged 25 to 40 in good health. Material: naive CD8+ T cells sorted from blood.

The DNA of the CDR3 is TGTGCCAGTAGTATAGGGACTAGGGGTTACGATGAGCAGTTCTTC. Amino acids: CASSIGTRGYDEQFF. The V call is TRBV19, the J call TRBJ2-1; 7 bases map to TRBD2. The V segment lost 1 base and the J segment 8 bases; nucleotides outside the gene matches: 8. This CDR3 has 15 amino acids. Per the germline V gene, CDR1 is LNHDA and CDR2 is SQIVND (reference sequence). The full variable domain, rest sourced from reference TRBV19 and TRBJ2-1, is DGGITQSPKYLFRKEGQNVTLSCEQNLNHDAMYWYRQDPGQGLRLIYYSQIVNDFQKGDIAEGYSVSREKKESFPLTVTSAQKNPTAFYLCASSIGTRGYDEQFFGPGTRLTVL.